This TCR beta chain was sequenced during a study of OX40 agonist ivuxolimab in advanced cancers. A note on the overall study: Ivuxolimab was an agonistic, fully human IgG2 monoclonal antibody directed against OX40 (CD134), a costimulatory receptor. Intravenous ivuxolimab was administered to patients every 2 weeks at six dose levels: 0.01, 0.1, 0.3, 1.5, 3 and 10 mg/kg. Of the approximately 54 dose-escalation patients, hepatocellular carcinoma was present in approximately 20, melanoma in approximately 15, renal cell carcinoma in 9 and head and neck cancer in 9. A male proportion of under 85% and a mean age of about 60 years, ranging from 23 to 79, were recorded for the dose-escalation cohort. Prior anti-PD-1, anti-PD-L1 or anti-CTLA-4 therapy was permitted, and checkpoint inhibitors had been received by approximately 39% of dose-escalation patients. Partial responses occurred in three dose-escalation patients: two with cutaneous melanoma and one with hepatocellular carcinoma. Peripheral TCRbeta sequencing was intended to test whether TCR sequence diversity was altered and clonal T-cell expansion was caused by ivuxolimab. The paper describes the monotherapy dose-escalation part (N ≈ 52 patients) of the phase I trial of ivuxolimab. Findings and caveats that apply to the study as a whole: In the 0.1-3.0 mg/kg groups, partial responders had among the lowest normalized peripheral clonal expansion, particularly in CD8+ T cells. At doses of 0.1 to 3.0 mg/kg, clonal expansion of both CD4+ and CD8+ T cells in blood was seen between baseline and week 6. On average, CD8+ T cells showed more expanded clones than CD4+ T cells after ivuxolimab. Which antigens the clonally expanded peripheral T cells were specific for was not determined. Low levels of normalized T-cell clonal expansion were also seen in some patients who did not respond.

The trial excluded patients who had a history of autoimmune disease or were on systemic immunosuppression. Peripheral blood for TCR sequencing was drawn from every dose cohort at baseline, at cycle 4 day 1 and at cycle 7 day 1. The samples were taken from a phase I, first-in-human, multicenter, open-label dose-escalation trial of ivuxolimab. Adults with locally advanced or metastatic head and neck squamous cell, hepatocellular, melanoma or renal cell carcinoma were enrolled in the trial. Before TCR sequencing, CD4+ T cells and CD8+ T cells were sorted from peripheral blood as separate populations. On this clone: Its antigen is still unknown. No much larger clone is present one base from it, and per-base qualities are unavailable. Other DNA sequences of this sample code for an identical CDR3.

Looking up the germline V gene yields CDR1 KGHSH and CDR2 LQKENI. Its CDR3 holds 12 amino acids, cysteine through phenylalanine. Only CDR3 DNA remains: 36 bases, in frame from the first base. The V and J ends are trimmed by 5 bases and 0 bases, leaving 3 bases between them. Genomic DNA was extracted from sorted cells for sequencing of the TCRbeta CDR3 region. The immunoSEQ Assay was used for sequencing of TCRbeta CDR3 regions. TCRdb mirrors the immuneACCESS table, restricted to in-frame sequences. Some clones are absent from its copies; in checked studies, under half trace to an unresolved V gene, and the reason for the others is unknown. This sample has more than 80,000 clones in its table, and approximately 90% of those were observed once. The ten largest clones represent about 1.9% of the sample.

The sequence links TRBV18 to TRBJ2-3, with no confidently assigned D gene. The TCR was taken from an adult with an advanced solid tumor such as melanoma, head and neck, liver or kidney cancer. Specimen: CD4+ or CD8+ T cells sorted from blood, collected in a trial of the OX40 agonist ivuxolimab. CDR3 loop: CASSASTDTQYF. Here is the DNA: TGTGCCAGCTCAGCTAGCACAGATACGCAGTATTTT.